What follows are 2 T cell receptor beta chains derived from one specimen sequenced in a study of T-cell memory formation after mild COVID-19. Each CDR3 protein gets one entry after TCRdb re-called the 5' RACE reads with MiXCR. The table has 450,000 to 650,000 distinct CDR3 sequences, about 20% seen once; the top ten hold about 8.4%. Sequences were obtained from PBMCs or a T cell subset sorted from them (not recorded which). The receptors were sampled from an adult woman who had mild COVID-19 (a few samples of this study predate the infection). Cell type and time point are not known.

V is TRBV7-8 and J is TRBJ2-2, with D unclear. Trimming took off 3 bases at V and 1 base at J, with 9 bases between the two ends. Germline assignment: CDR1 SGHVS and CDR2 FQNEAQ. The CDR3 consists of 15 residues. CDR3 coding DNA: TGTGCCAGCAGCTTCATAGAGAAGAACACCGGGGAGCTGTTTTTT. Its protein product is CASSFIEKNTGELFF.

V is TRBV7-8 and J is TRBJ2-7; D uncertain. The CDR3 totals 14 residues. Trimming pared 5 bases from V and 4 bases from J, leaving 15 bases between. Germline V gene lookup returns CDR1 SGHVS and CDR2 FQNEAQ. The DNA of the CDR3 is TGTGCCAGCAGCCCTAGGACCACAGAATACGAGCAGTACTTC. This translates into CASSPRTTEYEQYF.